A selection of T cell receptor beta chains follows, all from one sample in a study of T cell changes during pregnancy in multiple sclerosis. Libraries were prepared by immunoSEQ multiplex PCR; TCRdb keeps only in-frame clonotypes and omits some of them. The repertoire has over 100,000 clones, 92% of them found once; the top ten carry approximately 1.5%. Specimen: peripheral blood, collected in the third trimester of pregnancy. Receptors were obtained from a female donor with multiple sclerosis, enrolled in a pregnancy study. CDR3s include the opening cysteine and the closing phenylalanine or tryptophan. Each record gives: D gene, J gene, CDR3 length, clone size, V gene, CDR3 protein, CDR3 DNA. D genes are given only for firm matches. Clone size is stated in some rows and not others, as once, few, many or a class when expanded.

>TRBD2|TRBJ2-7|15|-|TRBV25-1
CASSPLGGRPYEQYF
TGTGCCAGCAGCCCACTTGGCGGGAGACCCTACGAGCAGTACTTC
>TRBD1|TRBJ1-1|14|-|TRBV6-6
CASSYFRDRTEAFF
TGTGCCAGCAGTTACTTCCGGGACAGGACTGAAGCTTTCTTT
>TRBD2|TRBJ2-3|16|-|TRBV11-3
CASSDPRGGLPDTQYF
TGTGCCAGCAGCGACCCGCGGGGGGGCCTGCCAGATACGCAGTATTTT
>-|TRBJ1-1|14|-|TRBV9
CASSVSGKNTEAFF
TGTGCCAGCAGCGTATCGGGGAAGAACACTGAAGCTTTCTTT
>-|TRBJ2-3|11|-|TRBV29-1
CSVARADTQYF
TGCAGCGTTGCCAGGGCAGATACGCAGTATTTT
>-|TRBJ1-4|14|-|TRBV5-4
CASSLDSVNEKLFF
TGTGCCAGCAGCTTGGACAGTGTAAATGAAAAACTGTTTTTT
>TRBD1|TRBJ1-2|16|-|TRBV6-5
CASSYFGATGSYGYTF
TGTGCCAGCAGTTACTTTGGGGCGACAGGGTCCTATGGCTACACCTTC
>TRBD2|TRBJ2-7|15|-|TRBV27
CASSPPGLAVYEQYF
TGTGCCAGCAGCCCTCCGGGACTAGCGGTCTACGAGCAGTACTTC
>TRBD2|TRBJ2-1|18|-|TRBV7-8
CASSLFGRGASTYNEQFF
TGTGCCAGCAGCTTATTCGGGCGGGGGGCGAGTACCTACAATGAGCAGTTCTTC
>-|TRBJ2-1|15|-|TRBV6-6
CASSTPGNSLVEQFF
TGTGCCAGCAGTACACCAGGGAACTCCCTTGTTGAGCAGTTCTTC
>-|TRBJ2-7|13|-|TRBV6-5
CASTNQGSDEQYF
TGTGCCAGCACGAATCAGGGGTCCGACGAGCAGTACTTC
>TRBD1|TRBJ2-7|16|-|TRBV11-2
CASSLQGVVISYEQYF
TGTGCCAGCAGCTTACAGGGGGTGGTAATAAGCTACGAGCAGTACTTC
>TRBD1|TRBJ2-7|14|few|TRBV19
CASSVDRDSYEQYF
TGTGCCAGTAGTGTTGACAGGGACTCCTACGAGCAGTACTTC
>TRBD1|TRBJ1-1|15|-|TRBV11-2
CASSGLGRDRTEAFF
TGTGCCAGCAGCGGTCTGGGCAGGGACAGGACTGAAGCTTTCTTT
>TRBD2|TRBJ2-7|14|-|TRBV6-5
CASQRSGRRNEQYF
TGTGCCAGTCAAAGGAGCGGGAGGAGGAACGAGCAGTACTTC
>TRBD1|TRBJ2-5|13|-|TRBV19
CASRGDREETQYF
TGTGCCAGTAGGGGGGACAGGGAAGAGACCCAGTACTTC
>-|TRBJ2-2|16|-|TRBV6-4
CASSPQGRGNTGELFF
TGTGCCAGCAGTCCGCAGGGAAGGGGGAACACCGGGGAGCTGTTTTTT
>TRBD2|TRBJ2-7|19|-|TRBV4-1
CASSQVQAGGPRRSYEQYF
TGCGCCAGCAGCCAAGTACAAGCGGGAGGACCCCGCCGTTCCTACGAGCAGTACTTC
>-|TRBJ2-2|14|-|TRBV9
CASSVDVAAGELFF
TGTGCCAGCAGCGTCGACGTAGCAGCCGGGGAGCTGTTTTTT
>TRBD2|TRBJ2-2|19|-|TRBV4-1
CASSHGTSGRGVNTGELFF
TGCGCCAGCAGCCACGGGACTAGCGGGAGGGGGGTGAACACCGGGGAGCTGTTTTTT
>TRBD2|TRBJ2-6|17|once|TRBV27
CASSLSRGVQRANVLTF
TGTGCCAGCAGTTTATCGCGGGGGGTCCAGCGGGCCAACGTCCTGACTTTC
>TRBD2|TRBJ2-1|16|-|TRBV9
CASSPLPGLASNEQFF
TGTGCCAGCAGCCCCCTTCCGGGACTAGCATCCAATGAGCAGTTCTTC
>-|TRBJ1-1|14|few|TRBV4-2
CASSQVGGRTEAFF
TGTGCCAGCAGCCAAGTAGGGGGACGCACTGAAGCTTTCTTT
>-|TRBJ1-1|14|-|TRBV25-1
CASSPGMSGTEAFF
TGTGCCAGCAGCCCAGGGATGAGTGGGACTGAAGCTTTCTTT
>TRBD2|TRBJ2-1|15|-|TRBV7-2
CASSLGLADYNEQFF
TGTGCCAGCAGCTTGGGACTAGCAGACTACAATGAGCAGTTCTTC
>-|TRBJ1-2|14|-|TRBV6-5
CASRNPRANYGYTF
TGTGCCAGCAGGAACCCCAGGGCCAACTATGGCTACACCTTC
>-|TRBJ1-2|14|-|TRBV19
CASSLGLPNYGYTF
TGTGCCAGTAGCCTCGGTCTCCCTAACTATGGCTACACCTTC
>-|TRBJ2-1|12|-|TRBV18
CASSPTENEQFF
TGTGCCAGCTCACCTACGGAGAATGAGCAGTTCTTC